A selection of T cell receptor beta chains follows, all from one sample in a study of tumor and adjacent non-tumor tissue in lung cancer. TCRdb reanalysed the multiplex PCR reads using MiXCR and keeps one entry per CDR3 protein. This table holds 100,000 to 150,000 distinct CDR3 sequences, about 66% found once. The specimen was lung tumor tissue. These receptors were collected from a man younger than 45 with non-small cell lung cancer. Each CDR3 is given with its conserved first and last residue. D genes are given only for firm matches. Clone size, where shown, is once, few, many, or a class for clones that have expanded.

>TRBJ1-5|TRBV30|-|-
TGCACATCGGGAGGGGTCAATCGGCCCCAGCATTTT
CTSGGVNRPQHF
>TRBJ1-5|TRBV4-1|-|-
TGCGCCAGCAGTCGGGAACGGGGAAATCAGCCCCAGCATTTT
CASSRERGNQPQHF
>TRBJ2-5|TRBV7-8|TRBD1|-
TGTACCAGCAGCAGGGGACAGGGGGCGGAGACCCAGTACTTC
CTSSRGQGAETQYF
>TRBJ2-4|TRBV5-6|TRBD2|few
TGTGCCAGCAACTTATCCCCGGGACTAGCGGGAGAGAGCAAAAACATTCAGTACTTC
CASNLSPGLAGESKNIQYF
>TRBJ2-5|TRBV20-1|TRBD2|many
TGCAGTGCTAGATGGGGCGGGGGTGTAATGGAGACCCAGTACTTC
CSARWGGGVMETQYF
>TRBJ2-5|TRBV20-1|-|many
TGCAGTGCTAGAGCTCCCGGGGAGACCCAGTACTTC
CSARAPGETQYF
>TRBJ2-3|TRBV4-1|-|-
TGCGCCAGCAGGCCCAGTGACTACCACAGCACAGAAACGGAGTATTTT
CASRPSDYHSTETEYF
>TRBJ2-5|TRBV7-3|TRBD2|once
TGTGCCAGCAGCTTAACGGGACTAGGTTGGGAGACCCAGAACTTC
CASSLTGLGWETQNF
>TRBJ2-3|TRBV10-2|-|medium-sized
TGCGCCAGCAGGATTACAGATACGCAGTATTTT
CASRITDTQYF
>TRBJ1-1|TRBV10-3|-|many
TGTGCCATCAGGAGACAGGACACTGAAGCTTTCTTT
CAIRRQDTEAFF
>TRBJ1-5|TRBV6-1|-|medium-sized
TGTGCCAGCAGTGTACAGTCGCGCAATCAGCCCCAGCATTTT
CASSVQSRNQPQHF
>TRBJ1-2|TRBV5-6|-|-
TGTGCCAGCAGGTTGGATCCGGGAACTGACTATGACTACACCTTC
CASRLDPGTDYDYTF
>TRBJ2-2|TRBV20-1|TRBD2|many
TGCAGTGCTAGAGAGGGTAGCGGGGGGGCCCGGGAGCTGTTTTTT
CSAREGSGGARELFF
>TRBJ2-3|TRBV19|-|once
TGTGCCGGTAGTATCGGGAGGGACAGGGAGCCTGATACGCAGTATTTT
CAGSIGRDREPDTQYF
>TRBJ2-2|TRBV7-8|TRBD2|-
TGTGCCAGCAGCTTAGGACTAGCGGGAGGTTCGAACACCGGGGAGCTGCTTTTT
CASSLGLAGGSNTGELLF
>TRBJ2-7|TRBV29-1|TRBD2|-
TGCAGCGTTGAAGGGGAGGGTTGGAACCAGTACTTT
CSVEGEGWNQYF
>TRBJ1-1|TRBV10-1|TRBD1|medium-sized
TGCGCCAGCAGGACAGGGGCTTTCTTT
CASRTGAFF
>TRBJ1-5|TRBV5-1|-|-
TGCGCCAGCAGGGAGAATAGCAATCAGCCCCGGCATTTT
CASRENSNQPRHF
>TRBJ1-2|TRBV10-2|-|many
TGCGCCAGCAGTGAGTCCGGGACTGGCTACACCTTC
CASSESGTGYTF
>TRBJ1-6|TRBV13|-|-
TGTGCCGGCAGCTCAAGCTCCTATAATTCACCTCTCCACTTT
CAGSSSSYNSPLHF
>TRBJ1-2|TRBV11-2|-|-
TGTGCCAGGAGCTTAGATGGGTTGAATGGCTACACCTTC
CARSLDGLNGYTF
>TRBJ1-1|TRBV20-1|-|-
TGCAATGCTAGCCCCGGGACTAACACTGAAGCTATCTTT
CNASPGTNTEAIF
>TRBJ2-2|TRBV4-1|-|-
TGCGCCAGCAGCCAAGAAGTTTCTAGCGTCACCGGGGAGCTGTTATTT
CASSQEVSSVTGELLF
>TRBJ2-2|TRBV29-1|-|-
TGCTGCGTTGTCAGGGCCACCGGGGAGCTGTCTTTT
CCVVRATGELSF
>TRBJ2-2|TRBV5-4|TRBD1|-
TGTACCAGCAGCCGGACAGGGGACGACACCGGGGAGCTGTTTTTT
CTSSRTGDDTGELFF
>TRBJ2-7|TRBV6-1|-|-
TGTGCCACCAGTGAGGTTGATAGGAGGGGGTACGAGCAGTACTTC
CATSEVDRRGYEQYF
>TRBJ2-7|TRBV20-1|-|many
TGCAGTGCTAGGGATCGACGACGGTCCTACGAGCAGTACTTC
CSARDRRRSYEQYF
>TRBJ2-3|TRBV24-1|-|few
TGTGCCACCAGTGCCGAGAACGCAGATACGCAGTATTTT
CATSAENADTQYF
>TRBJ2-5|TRBV29-1|-|-
TGCAGCGTTGGTCAGGAGTGGAGAAGGGCCCAGTACTTC
CSVGQEWRRAQYF
>TRBJ2-3|TRBV4-3|-|few
TGCGCCAGCAGCCATGATACGGCAGATACGCAGTATTTT
CASSHDTADTQYF
>TRBJ2-3|TRBV11-2|-|-
TGTGCCAGCAGCCCGACATGGGGTAAGGTAGATACGCAGTATTTT
CASSPTWGKVDTQYF
>TRBJ1-1|TRBV6-2/TRBV6-3|-|-
TGTACCAGCAATTACGTGGGCCGGGAGATTGAAGCTTTCTTT
CTSNYVGREIEAFF
>TRBJ1-5|TRBV30|-|few
TGTGCCTGGAGCGACTTTGGAGGGGGGCAACATTTT
CAWSDFGGGQHF
>TRBJ2-3|TRBV19|-|-
TGTGCCAGTAGTCCCCGACGACTTCGGTATAGCACAGATACGCAGTATTTT
CASSPRRLRYSTDTQYF
>TRBJ2-3|TRBV4-1|-|-
TGCGCCAGCAGCCAAGTCCTCGGAATAGCATCCCCCCGGGATACGCAGTATTTT
CASSQVLGIASPRDTQYF
>TRBJ2-7|TRBV6-1|TRBD1|-
TGTGCCGGCAGCCAGGGGGGACAGGGGACATACGAGCAGTGCTTC
CAGSQGGQGTYEQCF
>TRBJ2-2|TRBV4-3|TRBD1|many
TGCGCCAGCAGCTCGACCTCGGGACAGGGGTTTACCGGGGAGCTGTTTTTT
CASSSTSGQGFTGELFF
>TRBJ2-7|TRBV6-5|TRBD1|once
TGTGCCAGCAGTCGGGACAGCCCCGCCGAAGACGTGCAGTACTTC
CASSRDSPAEDVQYF
>TRBJ2-3|TRBV18|-|-
TGTGCCAGCTCACCGTACAGCACAGATACGCAGTATTTT
CASSPYSTDTQYF
>TRBJ2-3|TRBV11-2|-|many
TGTGCCAGCACCCTCGGTTTGATGGCGGGCACGCAGTATTTT
CASTLGLMAGTQYF
>TRBJ2-6|TRBV11-2|-|-
TGTGCCGGCAGCTTAGGTGCAGGGTCAGGGGCCAACGTCCTGGCTTTC
CAGSLGAGSGANVLAF
>TRBJ2-7|TRBV11-3|TRBD1|few
TGTGCCAGCAGCTTAGGAGGACAGGCCTACGAGCAGCGCTTC
CASSLGGQAYEQRF
>TRBJ2-3|TRBV24-1|-|few
TGTGCCACCAGTGATTTGACTCCTTTTAACCCAGATACGCAGTATTTT
CATSDLTPFNPDTQYF
>TRBJ2-1|TRBV6-2/TRBV6-3|-|-
TGTGCCAGCAGTACCGGTCCTAACAATGAGCAGTTCTTC
CASSTGPNNEQFF
>TRBJ2-3|TRBV29-1|TRBD2|many
TGCAGCGTCTGGACTAGCGGGAGGGCCCTAGATACGCAGTATTTT
CSVWTSGRALDTQYF
>TRBJ2-3|TRBV29-1|-|-
TGCAGTGCCCAGGGGCGGTTCGCAGATACGCACTATTTT
CSAQGRFADTHYF
>TRBJ1-5|TRBV20-1|-|many
TGCAGTGCTAGCCCCCTCGAGGGAAGCAATCAGCCCCAGCATTTT
CSASPLEGSNQPQHF
>TRBJ2-1|TRBV6-2/TRBV6-3|-|-
TGTGCCAGCAGTTACTTGGTAGAGCAGTTCTTC
CASSYLVEQFF
>TRBJ2-1|TRBV7-9|TRBD2|few
TGTGCCAGCAGATACGAGTTGGGAGGGCTAAGCTCCTACAATGAGCAGTTCTTC
CASRYELGGLSSYNEQFF
>TRBJ1-6|TRBV6-5|-|many
TGTGCCAGCAGTTACTCGACGCGGACAGTACTTTCACCCCTCCACTTT
CASSYSTRTVLSPLHF